The 24 T cell receptor beta chains given below trace back to one sample, sequenced in a study of T cell responses to AZD1222 COVID-19 vaccine (dated by TCRdb to the early 2020s). The time point label corresponds to: baseline before first vaccination. Library preparation used the immunoSEQ multiplex PCR assay. The table was pulled from immuneACCESS by TCRdb, which kept in-frame rearrangements only. Such tables lose some clones; where checked, under half of the loss comes from unresolved V genes, and the rest has no known cause. A total of about 180,000 clones appear in this sample, 85% to 90% of them only once. The leading ten clones occupy 1.5% to 2% of the sample. Material: peripheral blood, obtained on day 0 of AZD1222 vaccination. These receptors all come from an adult in good health.

The chain employs TRBV28 and TRBJ2-1; D remains ambiguous. There are 15 residues in the CDR3. The V end lost 5 bases, the J end lost 6 bases, and 17 bases lay between the germline ends. The germline CDR1 and CDR2 sequences are MDHEN and SYDVKM. The CDR3 region is CASSLLPDTGNEQFF. For the CDR3, the DNA is TGTGCCAGCAGTCTACTGCCAGACACGGGCAATGAGCAGTTCTTC. Filled out from reference TRBV28 and TRBJ2-1, the complete variable domain reads DVKVTQSSRYLVKRTGEKVFLECVQDMDHENMFWYRQDPGLGLRLIYFSYDVKMKEKGDIPEGYSVSREKKERFSLILESASTNQTSMYLCASSLLPDTGNEQFFGPGTRLTVL.

The V and J genes are TRBV7-2 and TRBJ1-2, with D unresolved. This CDR3 has 12 amino acids. Germline loops: CDR1 SGHTA, CDR2 FQGNSA. V lost 5 bases to trimming and J lost 4 bases, with 8 bases between them. The chain's CDR3 is CASSPDPYGYTF. The DNA for the CDR3 is TGTGCCAGCAGCCCAGACCCCTATGGCTACACCTTC.

This chain joins TRBV13 and TRBJ1-4; D might be TRBD1 (5 bases). Germline V gene data show CDR1 as PRHDT and CDR2 as FYEKMQ (reference sequence). Trimming stripped 7 bases from V and 8 bases from J, with 17 bases between. The CDR3 is 14 residues long. The chain's CDR3 is CASTRRGVGEKLFF. The CDR3 region has the DNA TGTGCCAGCACCCGGCGGGGGGTAGGCGAAAAACTGTTTTTT.

V usage is TRBV28 and J usage is TRBJ1-2; 8 positions agree with TRBD1. CDR1 and CDR2 from the germline V gene are MDHEN and SYDVKM. The CDR3 contains 15 residues. With 5 bases clipped from V and 7 bases from J, the junction kept 12 bases outside the gene matches. The CDR3 region is CASSPPQGALSGYTF. For the CDR3, the DNA is TGTGCCAGCAGTCCTCCTCAGGGGGCGCTTAGTGGCTACACCTTC.

The chain recombines TRBV4-3 with TRBJ2-5; D call uncertain. The CDR3 spans 15 residues. Trimming shortened V by 2 bases and J by 2 bases, and 12 bases separated the two germline ends. Germline V CDR1 and CDR2: LGHNA, YSLEER. In DNA, the CDR3 is TGCGCCAGCAGCCAAAGGTGGGAACCGCAAGAGACCCAGTACTTC. Translated, it gives CASSQRWEPQETQYF.

This clone was detected once. The V gene is TRBV2, the J gene TRBJ1-2; D unclear. CDR1 and CDR2 from the germline V gene are SNHLY and FYNNEI. V was cut by 5 bases and J by 7 bases, with 17 bases left in between. This CDR3 has 14 residues. CDR3 in DNA: TGTGCCAGCAGTTACCGGGCTGGAAACGGTGGCTACACCTTC. Translated: CASSYRAGNGGYTF.

The rearrangement links TRBV29-1 to TRBJ2-7, with D possibly being TRBD2 (6 bases). The CDR3 covers 12 residues. Germline values: CDR1 SQVTM, CDR2 ANQGSEA. The V end lost 2 bases, the J end lost 6 bases, and 11 bases lay between the germline ends. CDR3 sequence: CSVEWQGGEQYF. CDR3 coding DNA: TGCAGCGTTGAATGGCAGGGAGGCGAGCAGTACTTC.

The gene calls are TRBV6-5 and TRBJ2-2; TRBD1 or TRBD2 may be the D gene (5 bases each). Germline V gene data show CDR1 as MNHEY and CDR2 as SVGAGI. The V gene lost 7 bases and the J gene lost 5 bases, with 17 bases spanning the gap. CDR3 length equals 15 residues. CDR3 loop: CASKWDPKGTGELFF. CDR3 coding DNA: TGTGCCAGCAAGTGGGACCCAAAGGGAACCGGGGAGCTGTTTTTT.

This rearrangement joins TRBV10-2 to TRBJ1-2; D not resolved. The germline V gene encodes CDR1 WSHSY and CDR2 SAAADI. Trimming took off 4 bases at V and 7 bases at J, with 4 bases between the two ends. The CDR3 is 10 residues long. This CDR3 reads CASSGTGYTF. The CDR3 DNA reads as TGCGCCAGCAGTGGTACTGGCTACACCTTC.

The chain is built from TRBV9 and TRBJ2-2; TRBD2 is a possible D gene (5 bases). V shed 0 bases and J shed 0 bases, with 9 bases lying between them. This CDR3 region has 16 residues. The germline gives CDR1 SGDLS, CDR2 YYNGEE. CDR3 protein: CASSVERETNTGELFF. CDR3 nucleotides: TGTGCCAGCAGCGTAGAGAGGGAGACGAACACCGGGGAGCTGTTTTTT.

V gene TRBV5-4 combines with J gene TRBJ1-1; 8 bases agree with TRBD1. Trimming removed 4 bases from V and 5 bases from J; junction bases left unmatched: 13. The CDR3 runs 16 residues. Germline CDR1 is SGHNT and CDR2 is YYREEE (reference sequence). The CDR3 bases are TGTGCCAGCAGCCCTAATCCCTCAGGGGGCGATACTGAAGCTTTCTTT. It encodes CASSPNPSGGDTEAFF.

V usage is TRBV7-9 and J usage is TRBJ1-2, with D tentatively TRBD1 (5 bases). Germline values: CDR1 SEHNR, CDR2 FQNEAQ (reference sequence). There are 14 residues in the CDR3. Trimming shortened V by 1 base and J by 4 bases, and 10 bases separated the two germline ends. CDR3 DNA: TGTGCCAGCAGCTTAGAGGGCAGGGTCTATGGCTACACCTTC. Protein: CASSLEGRVYGYTF.

This clone was counted a few times. The chain uses TRBV9 and TRBJ2-1, with no clear D. The CDR3 spans 14 residues. The V gene lost 1 base and the J gene lost 5 bases, with 10 bases spanning the gap. Germline CDR1 and CDR2: SGDLS and YYNGEE. CDR3 DNA sequence: TGTGCCAGCAGCGTACAGACTGGGAACAATGAGCAGTTCTTC. This translates into CASSVQTGNNEQFF.

The chain joins TRBV28 to TRBJ1-4, with D unresolved. The length of the CDR3 is 13 residues. CDR1 and CDR2 from the germline V gene are MDHEN and SYDVKM. V was cut by 9 bases and J by 2 bases, with 10 bases left in between. The CDR3 sequence: CASRFGTNEKLFF. In DNA, the CDR3 is TGTGCCAGTAGATTTGGGACTAATGAAAAACTGTTTTTT.

The V call is TRBV5-8, the J call TRBJ1-2; no firm D call. The CDR3 has 12 residues. CDR1 is SGHTS, CDR2 YDEGEE, per germline. Trimming left V 2 bases short and J 4 bases short, with 6 bases between. In nucleotides, the CDR3 is TGTGCCAGCAGCTTTCAATTCTATGGCTACACCTTC. It translates to CASSFQFYGYTF.

This rearrangement joins TRBV3-1 (or the pseudogene TRBV3-2) to TRBJ2-5, with D hard to call. There are 16 residues in the CDR3. The V end was cut by 1 base, the J end by 0 bases, with 12 bases between. Germline lookup yields CDR1 LGHDT and CDR2 YNNKEL (reference sequence). The CDR3 reads CASSQVNWHYQETQYF. CDR3 nucleotide sequence: TGTGCCAGCAGCCAAGTAAATTGGCATTACCAAGAGACCCAGTACTTC.

The chain links TRBV7-9 to TRBJ2-7; D perhaps matches TRBD1 (6 bases). V lost 2 bases to trimming and J lost 5 bases, with 10 bases between them. CDR3 length: 13 amino acids. Germline values: CDR1 SEHNR, CDR2 FQNEAQ (reference sequence). CDR3 bases: TGTGCCAGCAGCTTATTGGACAGAAACGAGCAGTACGTC. The encoded protein is CASSLLDRNEQYV.

This rearrangement joins TRBV9 to TRBJ2-3; D is uncertain. The CDR3 runs 14 residues. Trimming shortened V by 1 base and J by 0 bases, and 6 bases separated the two germline ends. The germline V gene has CDR1 SGDLS and CDR2 YYNGEE. The CDR3 reads CASSVQQSTDTQYF. CDR3 DNA: TGTGCCAGCAGCGTACAACAGAGCACAGATACGCAGTATTTT.

This clone was seen more than once but under ten times. The V gene is TRBV6-5, the J gene TRBJ1-2; unclear D gene. V was clipped by 4 bases and J by 6 bases, with 12 bases between them. The CDR3 runs to 13 residues. From germline, CDR1 is MNHEY and CDR2 SVGAGI. DNA for the CDR3: TGTGCCAGCAGTTCCCCCCGTGCGGATGGCTACACCTTC. This translates into CASSSPRADGYTF.

This clone was seen only once. V is TRBV7-9 and J is TRBJ2-1; 10 bases align to TRBD1. Trimming removed 0 bases from V and 1 base from J; junction bases left unmatched: 3. The germline CDR1 and CDR2 sequences are SEHNR and FQNEAQ (reference sequence). This CDR3 comprises 17 residues. DNA of the CDR3: TGTGCCAGCAGCTTAGCGGGGGACAGGGGTTCCTACAATGAGCAGTTCTTC. Its protein product is CASSLAGDRGSYNEQFF.

The rearrangement links TRBV18 to TRBJ1-3, with 8 nucleotides matching TRBD1. J lost 0 bases, V lost 3 bases, and 4 bases had no gene match. Per the germline V gene, CDR1 is KGHSH and CDR2 is LQKENI. The CDR3 sequence is 16 residues long. CDR3 sequence reads: CASSPPGQASGNTIYF. Here the CDR3 DNA reads TGTGCCAGCTCACCGCCGGGACAGGCCTCTGGAAACACCATATATTTT.

The V gene is TRBV29-1, the J gene TRBJ2-7; possibly TRBD2 for D (6 bases). Trimming shortened V by 5 bases and J by 1 base, and 15 bases separated the two germline ends. Per the germline V gene, CDR1 is SQVTM and CDR2 is ANQGSEA. There are 14 residues in the CDR3. This CDR3 is CSVLPGLGSYEQYF. The CDR3 DNA reads TGCAGCGTTTTACCGGGACTGGGGTCCTACGAGCAGTACTTC.

The V gene is TRBV2, the J gene TRBJ1-3; tentatively, D is TRBD1 (5 bases). Trimming stripped 7 bases from V and 1 base from J, with 14 bases between. The CDR3 is 15 amino acids. Germline loops: CDR1 SNHLY, CDR2 FYNNEI. The CDR3 bases are TGTGCCAGCATACGCCAGGGAGCGTCTGGAAACACCATATATTTT. This gives the protein CASIRQGASGNTIYF.

The chain uses TRBV29-1 and TRBJ1-3; D perhaps matches TRBD1 (6 bases). The CDR3 sequence is 15 residues long. Germline values: CDR1 SQVTM, CDR2 ANQGSEA. V lost 4 bases, J lost 0 bases, and 13 bases lay in between. The CDR3, as DNA: TGCAGCGTTGGCGACAGGCGCCTCTCTGGAAACACCATATATTTT. Amino acid sequence: CSVGDRRLSGNTIYF. Full variable domain (missing parts from reference TRBV29-1 and TRBJ1-3): SAVISQKPSRDICQRGTSLTIQCQVDSQVTMMFWYRQQPGQSLTLIATANQGSEATYESGFVIDKFPISRPNLTFSTLTVSNMSPEDSSIYLCSVGDRRLSGNTIYFGEGSWLTVV.